This T cell receptor (beta chain) was sequenced for a study of siplizumab effects on memory and regulatory T cells. Findings and caveats of the study: Among alloreactive clones, only a minor fraction mapped to unstimulated subsets.

In this sample, this clone turned up once. Its antigen remains unknown. TCRdb keeps only in-frame clones here, not all; method: immunoSEQ multiplex PCR. The sample has tens of thousands of clones; over 70% are singletons. Trimming left V 4 bases short and J 3 bases short, with 10 bases between. The CDR3 loop spans 13 amino acids. The germline V gene has CDR1 LNHDA and CDR2 SQIVND (reference sequence). This receptor was taken from a human donor in good health. This chain connects TRBV19 to TRBJ2-7, with D possibly TRBD2 on 6 matching bases. Sequencing input: Tregs sorted from blood. The CDR3 bases are TGTGCCAGTAGTAGGACTACCTTCTACGAGCAGTACTTC. Translated, it gives CASSRTTFYEQYF. Complete variable domain (other parts from reference TRBV19 and TRBJ2-7): DGGITQSPKYLFRKEGQNVTLSCEQNLNHDAMYWYRQDPGQGLRLIYYSQIVNDFQKGDIAEGYSVSREKKESFPLTVTSAQKNPTAFYLCASSRTTFYEQYFGPGTRLTVT.